This paragraph covers one T cell receptor (beta chain) sequence. The antigen remains undetermined. This sample is drawn from a study of T cell responses to AZD1222 COVID-19 vaccine. Findings of the study overall: Following two doses of AZD1222, Spike-specific TCR breadth and depth rose.

The CDR3 has 15 amino acids. V was trimmed by 2 bases and J by 6 bases, leaving 14 bases between them. The germline CDR1 and CDR2 sequences are SGHTS and YDEGEE. Second-dose schedules of about 4 or about 12 weeks were combined. Clones were sequenced by immunoSEQ multiplex PCR, and TCRdb holds only the in-frame ones, with some missing. The sample holds 150,000 to 200,000 clones, 90% to 95% seen once. The chain carries TRBV5-8 and TRBJ2-2; D not certain. The sequencing here drew on peripheral blood, taken 28 days after the second AZD1222 dose. The receptor comes from an adult who received the AZD1222 COVID-19 vaccine. Here the CDR3 DNA reads TGTGCCAGCAGCTTCTTGCGGAGAGCCCCCGGGGAGCTGTTTTTT. It translates to CASSFLRRAPGELFF.